This TCR beta chain was sequenced for a study of T cells expressing NK-cell markers. Findings of the study overall: The CD3+CD56-NKG2C+ fraction was also led by these clonotypes in several donors. Among CD8+ T cells from about six donors, dominant NKG2C+ clonotypes accounted for roughly 1.0-7.0%.

The CDR3 totals 14 residues. UMIs were included in TCR beta cDNA generated by 5'RACE template switching. Using the 5' RACE reads, TCRdb records one entry per CDR3 protein without DNA. Recorded for this sample: just under 150,000 distinct CDR3 sequences. About this clonotype itself: Its antigen remains unidentified.

The sequence came from a man aged 18 to 35 in good health. This chain connects TRBV12-3 or TRBV12-4 to TRBJ1-2; as DNA is missing, the TRBD1 call by TCRdb cannot be tested. Sequenced: blood T cells: a sorted CD56 or NKG2C T cell subset, CD4+ or CD8+ T cells, or bulk PBMC T cells (not recorded which). CDR3 sequence reads: CASSSGNGQYGYTF.